This TCR beta chain was sequenced in a study of CD4 T cells in relation to SARS-CoV-2 and coronaviruses. For the study at large: Negative control cultures got HIV-1 Nef peptides or no peptide.

The unexposed donors gave CD4+ T cells in 2011-2018, prior to COVID-19. Isolation of CD4+ T cells took place after less than twelve days in culture. As cell numbers allowed, unexposed-donor CD4+ T cells faced SARS-CoV-2 S/N and four cold-coronavirus spikes. With respect to this clone: Antigen specificity is unknown.

This CDR3 has 16 amino acids. Trimming stripped 3 bases from V and 2 bases from J, with 13 bases between. Per germline, CDR1 KGHDR and CDR2 SFDVKD. Data came from immunoSEQ multiplex PCR; TCRdb stores just in-frame clones and leaves some out. The sample holds 20,000 to 25,000 clones, 76% seen once. The clonotype comes from a human donor in good health. The specimen sequenced was CD4+ T cells from PBMCs, cultured in vitro. The chain uses TRBV24-1 and TRBJ1-3, with a possible D match to TRBD1 (6 bases). The CDR3 coding sequence is TGTGCCACCAGTGATCACAGGGCCGAAACTGGAAACACCATATATTTT. Translated, it gives CATSDHRAETGNTIYF.